Ten or more counts support the clone carrying this TCR beta chain. The antigen remains undetermined. There are 15 residues in the CDR3. Germline V gives CDR1 SNHLY, CDR2 FYNNEI. The germline V and J ends were trimmed by 6 bases and 0 bases, with 12 bases remaining between them. This specimen belongs to a study of molecular identifiers for immune sequencing clone quantification. For naive CD8 T cells, sorting used the CD8+CD4-CCR7+CD45RA+ phenotype. A single record per CDR3 protein comes from TCRdb applying MiXCR to the PCR reads. The sample lists more than 450,000 distinct CDR3 sequences; around 23% were seen once. Study-level findings and limits: Reports indicate spiked Jurkat TCR RNA from one cell could be found among around 1 million naive cells.

This chain links TRBV2 with TRBJ2-1; D is perhaps TRBD2 (6 bases). The sequence came from a human donor in good health. Some libraries in this study had Jurkat cell RNA spiked in. The specimen was naive CD8+ T cells from blood, with Jurkat cell RNA spiked in. The sample's subset: FACS-sorted CD8+CD4-CCR7+CD45RA+ naive T cells. The CDR3 DNA reads TGTGCCAGCAGACGGGACTCCAGCTCCTACAATGAGCAGTTCTTC. Encoded protein: CASRRDSSSYNEQFF.